This T cell receptor (beta chain) emerged from a study of response to subunit inactivated influenza vaccine. Per germline, CDR1 MDHEN and CDR2 SYDVKM. The CDR3 sequence is 14 residues long. V lost 5 bases, J lost 10 bases, and 15 bases lay in between. Overall study results and limits: With each seasonal influenza vaccination, the authors suggested, few new T cells are recruited.

One entry per CDR3 protein results from TCRdb running MiXCR on the RT-PCR reads. The sample comprises 500,000 to 650,000 distinct CDR3 sequences, approximately 7.6% of which are singletons, and roughly 13% rests with the top ten. Many counts were recorded for this clonotype. What it binds is unknown. This clonotype was sampled from a man in his fifties or sixties who received an inactivated influenza vaccine. The rearrangement joins TRBV28 to TRBJ1-6, with D tentatively TRBD1 (6 bases). Sequencing was performed on PBMCs from blood, taken approximately 25 months after vaccination. CDR3 sequence: CASSRTGSRSPLHF. CDR3 DNA sequence: TGTGCCAGCAGTCGTACAGGGTCCCGCTCACCCCTCCACTTT.